These 15 T cell receptor beta chains were all obtained from the same sample, sequenced in a study of CD8 T cells in ankylosing spondylitis (dated by TCRdb to about 2017). Library creation used 5' RACE. The sequencing machine was an Illumina HiSeq 2500. TCRdb passed the public sequencing reads through fastp at Q25 and MiXCR, retaining productive beta sequences. For every CDR3 protein sequence, its rows merge into one entry that carries the most common genes and DNA. The sample table records 250,000 or so distinct CDR3 sequences; more than 15% of these occur just once. Of the sample, approximately 33% is held by the ten largest clones. The sequenced sample consisted of blood, either unsorted or a sorted T cell fraction (not recorded which). These receptors all come from a male donor with ankylosing spondylitis or in good health (not recorded which).

This rearrangement joins TRBV5-1 to TRBJ2-2; 13 bases line up with TRBD2. This CDR3 is 18 amino acids long. The V gene end was trimmed by 4 bases and the J gene end by 5 bases; junction bases not matched to a gene: 11. Per the germline V gene, CDR1 is SGHRS and CDR2 is YFSETQ. The CDR3 is CASSPEGTSGIVTGELFF. In DNA form, the CDR3 reads TGCGCCAGCAGCCCGGAAGGGACTAGCGGGATTGTTACCGGGGAGCTGTTTTTT.

This clonotype was seen repeatedly, ten times or more. The chain has TRBV12-3 or TRBV12-4 and TRBJ2-6, with D unresolved. This CDR3 spans 14 amino acids. Trimming left V 1 base short and J 9 bases short, with 10 bases between. Written as DNA, the CDR3 is TGTGCCAGCAGTTTAGTGCAATTAGTCAACGTCCTGACTTTC. Its translation is CASSLVQLVNVLTF.

This clonotype was picked up one time. The rearrangement uses TRBV24-1 and TRBJ2-2; D gene ambiguous. The germline V gene has CDR1 KGHDR and CDR2 SFDVKD. This CDR3 comprises 15 residues. Trimming removed 2 bases at V and 6 bases at J, with 12 bases between. CDR3 bases: TGTGCCACCAGTGATTACGGTAACCCCGCCGGGGAGCTGTTTTTT. Protein sequence: CATSDYGNPAGELFF.

The chain uses TRBV7-8 and TRBJ2-1; no definite D call. V lost 1 base and J lost 0, with 10 bases in between. The CDR3 extends over 16 amino acids. Looked up from germline, CDR1 is SGHVS and CDR2 is FQNEAQ. In nucleotides, the CDR3 is TGTGCCAGCAGCTTAGGGGCGGCCAGCTCCTACAATGAGCAGTTCTTC. Its protein product is CASSLGAASSYNEQFF.

In this sample, this clonotype turned up a few times. V gene TRBV5-1 combines with J gene TRBJ2-3, with D uncertain. The CDR3 consists of 13 residues. The V gene's germline CDR1 is SGHRS and CDR2 YFSETQ. Between the trimmed V and J ends, which lost 3 bases and 2 bases, there was a span of 7 bases. Written as DNA, the CDR3 is TGCGCCAGCAGCTCGGATATCACAGATACGCAGTATTTT. It encodes CASSSDITDTQYF.

The genes are TRBV5-6 and TRBJ2-2; a possible D gene is TRBD1 (7 bases). The germline V gene encodes CDR1 SGHDT and CDR2 YYEEEE. V was cut by 4 bases and J by 4 bases, with 17 bases left in between. The length of the CDR3 is 16 residues. The CDR3 nucleotides are TGTGCCAGCAGCCGCGGTACAGGGGAGGTCACCGGGGAGCTGTTTTTT. This sequence encodes CASSRGTGEVTGELFF.

The chain recombines TRBV11-2 with TRBJ2-1; a weak D match, TRBD2 (6 bases). The length of the CDR3 is 15 residues. Trimming shortened V by 1 base and J by 7 bases, and 14 bases separated the two germline ends. Looked up from germline, CDR1 is SGHAT and CDR2 is FQNNGV. The CDR3 coding sequence is TGTGCCAGCAGCTTAGGGTTAGGGGCGGGGAATGAGCAGTTCTTC. This encodes CASSLGLGAGNEQFF.

The chain uses TRBV20-1 and TRBJ2-1; the match to TRBD2 covers 7 bases. Unmatched junction bases numbered 5, after V lost 1 base and J lost 8 bases. Germline-derived CDR1 and CDR2 are DFQATT and SNEGSKA (reference sequence). CDR3 size: 13 residues. Here the CDR3 reads CSARVTSFHEQFF. The CDR3 nucleotides are TGCAGTGCTAGAGTGACTAGCTTCCATGAGCAGTTCTTC.

In this sample, this clonotype turned up a few times. The gene calls are TRBV29-1 and TRBJ2-7; unclear D gene. V was trimmed by 2 bases and J by 2 bases, leaving 10 bases between them. CDR1 is SQVTM and CDR2 is ANQGSEA in the germline V gene. The CDR3 runs to 13 residues. The CDR3 nucleotides are TGCAGCGTTGAAACAACGCAGACCTACGAGCAGTACTTC. Amino acids: CSVETTQTYEQYF.

Many counts were recorded for this clonotype. The rearrangement links TRBV4-3 to TRBJ2-1; no definite D call. CDR1 is LGHNA and CDR2 is YSLEER in the germline V gene. Trimming cost V 0 bases and J 2 bases, with 5 bases left between them. This CDR3 spans 14 amino acids. CDR3 sequence reads: CASSQDLTYNEQFF. In nucleotides, the CDR3 is TGCGCCAGCAGCCAAGATCTGACCTACAATGAGCAGTTCTTC.

This clonotype was recorded only once. This rearrangement joins TRBV12-3 or TRBV12-4 to TRBJ2-1; 8 nucleotides align to TRBD2. The CDR3 length is 15 residues. Trimming removed 2 bases from V and 3 bases from J; junction bases left unmatched: 3. The CDR3 bases are TGTGCCAGCAGTTTAATGGGACTAGACTACAATGAGCAGTTCTTC. Protein sequence: CASSLMGLDYNEQFF.

The rearrangement joins TRBV9 to TRBJ2-1, with 9 bases lining up with TRBD2. V gave up 4 bases and J gave up 2 bases; unmatched junction bases: 7. The CDR3 has 16 amino acids. Germline V gene data show CDR1 as SGDLS and CDR2 as YYNGEE. The DNA of the CDR3 is TGTGCCAGCAGCCCAACAGCGGGAGGCCCCTACAATGAGCAGTTCTTC. It translates to CASSPTAGGPYNEQFF. Looking up the rest from reference TRBV9 and TRBJ2-1 gives the full variable domain: DSGVTQTPKHLITATGQRVTLRCSPRSGDLSVYWYQQSLDQGLQFLIQYYNGEERAKGNILERFSAQQFPDLHSELNLSSLELGDSALYFCASSPTAGGPYNEQFFGPGTRLTVL.

The rearrangement joins TRBV7-9 to TRBJ1-2; TRBD1 agrees at 7 bases. V was clipped by 4 bases and J by 4 bases; unmatched bases: 3. The CDR3 contains 13 residues. Germline values: CDR1 SEHNR, CDR2 FQNEAQ (reference sequence). The CDR3 sequence: CASSSRDSYGYTF. The CDR3 DNA sequence: TGTGCCAGCAGCTCACGGGACAGCTATGGCTACACCTTC.

This clonotype was seen more than once but under ten times. The chain employs TRBV7-3 and TRBJ2-5, with TRBD2 as a possible D gene (5 bases). The CDR3 spans 12 residues. CDR1 and CDR2 (germline): SGHTA, FQGTGA. Trimming shortened V by 8 bases and J by 3 bases, and 10 bases separated the two germline ends. In nucleotides, the CDR3 is TGTGCCAGCCCGCGGCGGGAAGAGACCCAGTACTTC. This translates into CASPRREETQYF.

This clonotype was detected only a few times. The genes are TRBV19 and TRBJ1-5; D remains unclear. Germline V gene data show CDR1 as LNHDA and CDR2 as SQIVND (reference sequence). The V end lost 5 bases, the J end lost 3 bases, and 11 bases lay between the germline ends. The CDR3 runs 14 residues. Here the CDR3 DNA reads TGTGCCAGTAGTGTTCCAGGTCCCAATCAGCCCCAGCATTTT. Translated: CASSVPGPNQPQHF.